The text below deals with one T cell receptor (beta chain). Method: immunoSEQ multiplex PCR; TCRdb's copy keeps in-frame clones and lacks some. This sample has roughly 91,000 clones, with about 90% found just once. These data originate in a study of T cell responses to AZD1222 COVID-19 vaccine. Looked up from germline, CDR1 is WNHNN and CDR2 is SYGVQD (reference sequence). CDR3 length: 16 amino acids. V was clipped by 6 bases and J by 6 bases; unmatched bases: 14. The V call is TRBV10-1, the J call TRBJ2-7, with TRBD1 matching 10 bases. The sequenced sample was peripheral blood, obtained on day 0 of AZD1222 vaccination. The clonotype originates from an adult in good health. In nucleotides, the CDR3 is TGCGCCAGCAGAGTATCTTCCGGGACAGGGGTCTGCGAGCAGTACGTC. Translated, it gives CASRVSSGTGVCEQYV.